This T cell receptor beta chain was obtained from a study of vaccination effects on CD4 cells after COVID-19. Whole-study context: It was two doses of either the BNT162b2 or mRNA-1273 vaccine that participants received.

V lost 3 bases and J lost 0; bases outside the gene matches: 7. The CDR3 runs to 17 residues. The germline V gene encodes CDR1 MRHNA and CDR2 SNTAGT. Regarding the study as a whole: Only a single clone (1 of 255 vaccine-induced clones in healthy vaccinees) cross-reacted with common cold coronaviruses.

About this clone: The target antigen is unknown.

Using viral peptide pools, the ViraFEST assay grew out antigen-specific CD4+ T cells prior to sequencing. Researchers isolated CD4+ T cells once less than 13 days of culture had elapsed. Neither prior SARS-CoV-2 infection nor positive nucleocapsid antibodies were present in the vaccine recipients. Cultures of about 2 million PBMC per well contained 9.5 to 10 IU/ml IL-2 plus 10 ug/ml peptides. Libraries were prepared by immunoSEQ multiplex PCR; TCRdb keeps only in-frame clonotypes and omits some of them. The table lists some 41,000 clones, roughly 66% of them singletons. The V call is TRBV6-4, the J call TRBJ2-4; 8 positions match TRBD1. Source: CD4+ T cells from PBMCs cultured with HCoV-OC43 spike peptides, taken before COVID-19 vaccination. Described subset: HCoV-OC43 spike overlapping peptide pool stimulation. The receptor comes from a human donor who received a COVID-19 vaccine. CDR3 coding DNA: TGTGCCAGCAGTGATCTAGTGACAGGGGTAGCCAAAAACATTCAGTACTTC. Its protein is CASSDLVTGVAKNIQYF.